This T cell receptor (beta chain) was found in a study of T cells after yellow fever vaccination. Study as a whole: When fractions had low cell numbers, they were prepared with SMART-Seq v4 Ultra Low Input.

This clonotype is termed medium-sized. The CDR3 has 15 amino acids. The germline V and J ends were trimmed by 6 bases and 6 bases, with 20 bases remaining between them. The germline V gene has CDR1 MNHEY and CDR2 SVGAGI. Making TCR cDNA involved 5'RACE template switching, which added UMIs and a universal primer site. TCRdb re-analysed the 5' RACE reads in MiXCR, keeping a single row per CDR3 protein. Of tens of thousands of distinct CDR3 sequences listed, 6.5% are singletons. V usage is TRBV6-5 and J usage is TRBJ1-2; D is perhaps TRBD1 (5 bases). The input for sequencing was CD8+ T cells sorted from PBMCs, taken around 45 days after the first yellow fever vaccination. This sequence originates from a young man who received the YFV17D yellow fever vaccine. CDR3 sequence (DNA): TGTGCCAGCAGCCTATACACCGGGACCCCTAATGGCTACACCTTC. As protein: CASSLYTGTPNGYTF.